The rows below give T cell receptor beta chains drawn from one sample of a study of CD8 T cells in ankylosing spondylitis. TCRdb passed the 5' RACE reads through MiXCR, listing each CDR3 protein once. The repertoire includes a few hundred thousand distinct CDR3 sequences, more than 9% of them detected once, and more than 7% sits in the top ten. The specimen was blood, either unsorted or a sorted T cell fraction (not recorded which). These receptors all stem from a female donor with ankylosing spondylitis or in good health (not recorded which). Each CDR3 is given with its conserved first and last residue.

>TRBV5-1
CASSLVEGDEQYF
>TRBV15
CATSSNPAYGYTF
>TRBV5-1
CASSSTWVGATNEKLFF
>TRBV7-8
CASSFRTSPFANTGELFF
>TRBV20-1
CSARGVNGADTQYF
>TRBV4-3
CASSQGVGLNYGYTF
>TRBV20-1
CSAGASGKDTQYF
>TRBV20-1
CSARDSRRLYTGELFF
>TRBV2
CASSARQGSQYF
>TRBV21-1
CASSMSRKLPPLHF
>TRBV7-2
CASSSKSGVGQPQHF
>TRBV15
CATSIVGGGETQYF
>TRBV5-6
CASSLDTKSTDTQYF
>TRBV20-1
CSAGKGGNTDTQYF
>TRBV11-2
CASSPIVQRGSGEQYF
>TRBV20-1
CSATVLAGSIDTQYF
>TRBV24-1
CATSDPSGSGTDTQYF
>TRBV5-1
CASREARGRADTGELFF
>TRBV29-1
CSVFADRPSNQPQHF
>TRBV12-3/TRBV12-4
CASSFEGKLFF
>TRBV4-3
CASSQDPAGEQYF
>TRBV20-1
CSASASSYEQYF
>TRBV27
CASPRGGLNTGELFF
>TRBV20-1
CSAQDPGHHSTDTQYF
>TRBV28
CASSPSTGVYEQYF
>TRBV7-2
CASSLEAGEETQYF
>TRBV7-2
CASSLMGATGELFF
>TRBV5-1
CASSLEPQGGELSEAFF
>TRBV29-1
CSVVMGTAGHYF
>TRBV4-2
CASSQDLRNQPQHF
>TRBV28
CASSANTGAGETQYF
>TRBV6-4
CASSDGLANTGELFF
>TRBV7-9
CASSLGDRGSPLHF
>TRBV10-3
CAIKTSGSTDTQYF
>TRBV6-1
CASSEANRLPGETQYF
>TRBV5-5
CASSTGTGEDTQYF
>TRBV20-1
CSHLRGNNEQFF
>TRBV3-1
CASSQERLAGSNEQFF
>TRBV20-1
CSASLAGSISYEQYF
>TRBV20-1
CSAAAEVEQYF
>TRBV9
CASSARQTFEGYTF
>TRBV20-1
CSARDEGRHRNEKLFF